This note documents a single T cell receptor (beta chain) sequence. TCRdb's copy holds only in-frame clones and misses some; the assay was immunoSEQ multiplex PCR. In the table there are a few hundred thousand clones, more than 75% of which are singletons. The CDR3 has 14 residues. The germline V gene encodes CDR1 SEHNR and CDR2 FQNEAQ (reference sequence). The V and J ends lost 7 bases and 0 bases, in that order; junction bases with no gene match: 5. This sample was taken from a study of blood T cell repertoires in COVID-19. V usage is TRBV7-9 and J usage is TRBJ1-1; 7 nucleotides line up with TRBD1. The sequence was obtained from an elderly man with acute or convalescent COVID-19. Sample: peripheral blood. CDR3 loop: CASTPTGLNTEAFF. For the CDR3, the DNA is TGTGCCAGCACCCCGACAGGGTTGAACACTGAAGCTTTCTTT. The variable domain in full, completed from reference TRBV7-9 and TRBJ1-1, reads DTGVSQNPRHKITKRGQNVTFRCDPISEHNRLYWYRQTLGQGPEFLTYFQNEAQLEKSRLLSDRFSAERPKGSFSTLEIQRTEQGDSAMYLCASTPTGLNTEAFFGQGTRLTVV.